This TCR beta chain was sequenced in a study of shared clonotypes between healthy human individuals (dated by TCRdb to 2018 to 2021). With regard to the full study: Two women and three men aged 18 to 49 years were included in the cohort. Blood TCR repertoires of several healthy adults were deeply sequenced to estimate repertoire size and the extent of clonotype sharing between individuals. Libraries were prepared and TCR repertoires were sequenced by different laboratories using diverse techniques, in order to increase sequencing depth and limit assay-specific biases. Between about 0.94 and 8.9 billion PBMCs per donor were obtained by leukapheresis. On the study overall, not on this receptor specifically: Sampling was restricted to blood, and TCR repertoires in tissue are likely to differ from TCR repertoires in blood. Pairwise subsampling led to the expectation that sequencing depth would affect the degree of clonotype sharing among donors. Because the study included a small number of donors, the genetic and exposure-history diversity represented was limited.

Using the deep immunoSEQ assay, TCR CDR3 regions were amplified from genomic DNA by multiplex PCR. Extracted genomic DNA from each cell subset was spread evenly across all wells of several immunoSEQ 96-well plates, with each plate serving as a replicate. For unsorted PBMC, roughly 330 ng genomic DNA, equal to approximately 30,000 T cell genomes, was loaded into each replicate PCR. Ten immunoSEQ deep assay plates were used to sequence unsorted PBMC genomic DNA. Purified libraries were measured with a Qubit 3.0 fluorometer, size-checked on a Bioanalyzer 2100, and measured again with the KAPA Library Quantification kit. A separate single-read 150-cycle Illumina NextSeq 550 flow cell was used to sequence each immunoSEQ 96-well plate. Per the source publication's procedure: The immunoSEQ output contained only junctional sequences without quality scores, so filtering could not match that applied to full-length reads. To assign V/J genes and CDR3, sequences were annotated against IMGT germline references using PyIR, a Python wrapper for IgBLAST v1.9. Reads with weak V/J assignments (E-value above 1e-6), missing CDR3, stop codons, out-of-frame junctions, or ambiguous translated residues were removed. V3J clonotypes were defined by identical inferred V gene, J gene, and CDR3 amino acid sequence. The percentage overlap between two repertoires was calculated by dividing the number of shared unique clonotypes by the size of the smaller repertoire. RTK rarefaction, the Chao1 estimator, and Recon v2.1 estimates of unobserved clonotypes were used to assess repertoire richness. In TCRdb, the immuneACCESS table is reduced to in-frame sequences with V and J assigned. These tables do not hold every clone; where another copy was compared, an unresolved V gene accounts for under half, and the others remain unexplained. The V and J calls and clone size come from that table; D and trimming were worked out from the DNA. Present in this sample are hundreds of thousands of clones, roughly four fifths of which were seen just once. Of the sample, 12% falls within the top ten clones.

Trimming removed 2 bases from V and 0 bases from J, leaving 4 bases between the germline ends. Inclusive of the bounding cysteine and phenylalanine, the CDR3 is 13 residues long. The DNA shown is the 39-base CDR3, in frame from base 1. The germline V gene (reference sequence) supplies CDR1 LNHNV and CDR2 YYDKDF. The donors were healthy, HIV-negative adults who had no recently reported acute infections or vaccinations. Every donor was a Caucasian adult residing in Nashville, Tennessee, USA. For unsorted samples, roughly 91 million PBMCs were counted, and genomic DNA was extracted using the QIAamp DNA Blood Mini kit. Blood was collected by leukapheresis, and PBMCs were isolated by Ficoll-Histopaque density gradient centrifugation and then cryopreserved in liquid nitrogen vapor phase. This clone was seen a few times. Its binding antigen is unknown. One base away there is no much larger clone; base qualities are not given.

The chain is made from TRBV15 and TRBJ1-1; the D gene cannot be named for sure. This TCR was recovered from a woman in her thirties or forties in good health. Some clones in this sample may be carry-over from other donors' samples. Sequencing was done on a sample of PBMCs. The CDR3 is CATSRIMNTEAFF. The bases read TGTGCCACCAGCAGAATTATGAACACTGAAGCTTTCTTT.